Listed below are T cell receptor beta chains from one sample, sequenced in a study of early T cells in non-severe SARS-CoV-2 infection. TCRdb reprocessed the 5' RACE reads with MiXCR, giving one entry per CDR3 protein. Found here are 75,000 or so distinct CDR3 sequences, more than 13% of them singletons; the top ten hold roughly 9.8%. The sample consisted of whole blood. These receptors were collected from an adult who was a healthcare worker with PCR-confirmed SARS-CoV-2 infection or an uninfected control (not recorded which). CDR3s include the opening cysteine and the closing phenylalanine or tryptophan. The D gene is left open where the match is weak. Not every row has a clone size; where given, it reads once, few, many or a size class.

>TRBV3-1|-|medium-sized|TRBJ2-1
CASSLITRRHNEQFF
TGTGCCAGCAGCCTAATAACTCGCAGACACAATGAGCAGTTCTTC
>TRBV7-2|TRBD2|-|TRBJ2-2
CASSLRLAVPGELFF
TGTGCCAGCAGCTTAAGGCTAGCGGTCCCCGGGGAGCTGTTTTTT
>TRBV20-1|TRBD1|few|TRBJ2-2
CSASRLRGRNTGELFF
TGCAGTGCTTCGCGTTTGAGGGGGCGGAACACCGGGGAGCTGTTTTTT
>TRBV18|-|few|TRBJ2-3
CASSPSGTSTDTQYF
TGTGCCAGCTCACCATCCGGGACCAGCACAGATACGCAGTATTTT
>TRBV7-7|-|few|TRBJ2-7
CASSPVGADEQYF
TGTGCCAGCAGCCCCGTGGGGGCAGACGAGCAGTACTTC
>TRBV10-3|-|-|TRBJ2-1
CAISVRAEIDNEQFF
TGTGCCATCAGTGTTCGGGCAGAGATCGACAATGAGCAGTTCTTC
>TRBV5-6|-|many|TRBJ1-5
CASSLVGQPQHF
TGTGCCAGCAGCTTGGTGGGCCAGCCCCAGCATTTT
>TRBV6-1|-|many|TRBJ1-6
CASRRAGGSPLHF
TGTGCCAGCCGGAGGGCAGGAGGTTCACCCCTCCACTTT
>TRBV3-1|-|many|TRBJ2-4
CASSHGQIGIQYF
TGTGCCAGCAGCCACGGACAGATTGGCATTCAGTACTTC
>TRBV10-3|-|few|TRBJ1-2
CAISEQRTPGYGYTF
TGTGCCATCAGTGAGCAGAGGACACCAGGCTATGGCTACACCTTC
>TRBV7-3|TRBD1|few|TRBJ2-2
CASSLGTGYTGELFF
TGTGCCAGCAGCTTAGGGACAGGGTACACCGGGGAGCTGTTTTTT
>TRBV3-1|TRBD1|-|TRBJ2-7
CASGTGFSTYEQYF
TGTGCCAGCGGGACAGGGTTTTCTACCTACGAGCAGTACTTC
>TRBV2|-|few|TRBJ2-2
CASSQEGTITGELFF
TGTGCCAGCAGTCAGGAGGGGACCATCACCGGGGAGCTGTTTTTT
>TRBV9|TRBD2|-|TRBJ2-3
CASSAGLAGGHSTDTQYF
TGTGCCAGCAGCGCGGGACTAGCGGGGGGCCACAGCACAGATACGCAGTATTTT
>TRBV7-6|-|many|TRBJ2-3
CASSIRRTDTQYF
TGTGCCAGCAGCATTAGGCGCACAGATACGCAGTATTTT
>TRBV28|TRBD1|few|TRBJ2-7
CASRTGGLPYEQYF
TGTGCCAGCAGAACAGGGGGCCTCCCATACGAGCAGTACTTC
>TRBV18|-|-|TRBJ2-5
CASSPFRQETQYF
TGTGCCAGCTCACCCTTCCGCCAAGAGACCCAGTACTTC
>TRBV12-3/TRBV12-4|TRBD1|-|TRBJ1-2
CASSRDSRDGGYTF
TGTGCCAGCAGTAGGGACAGTCGGGATGGTGGCTACACCTTC
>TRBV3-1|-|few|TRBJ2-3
CASSQEGQPLGTDTQYF
TGTGCCAGCAGCCAAGAGGGGCAACCCCTCGGCACGGATACGCAGTATTTT
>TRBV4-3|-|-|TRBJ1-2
CASSQDIRGYGYTF
TGCGCCAGCAGCCAAGATATTCGGGGATATGGCTACACCTTC
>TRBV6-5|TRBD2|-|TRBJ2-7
CASSYRPAGSGYEQYF
TGTGCCAGCAGTTACCGCCCAGCGGGGTCGGGATACGAGCAGTACTTC
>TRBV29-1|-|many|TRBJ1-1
CSVAVGPLGTEAFF
TGCAGCGTTGCCGTGGGCCCCTTAGGCACTGAAGCTTTCTTT
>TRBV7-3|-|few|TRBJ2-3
CASSLIGGMSTDTQYF
TGTGCCAGCAGCTTAATTGGGGGCATGAGCACAGATACGCAGTATTTT
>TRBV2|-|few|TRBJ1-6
CASYSHLPLHF
TGTGCCAGCTACAGTCACTTGCCCCTCCACTTT
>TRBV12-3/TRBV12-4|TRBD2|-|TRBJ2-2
CASSGTRGTGELFF
TGTGCCAGCAGTGGGACTAGGGGGACCGGGGAGCTGTTTTTT
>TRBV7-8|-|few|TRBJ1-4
CASSFGRRNEKLFF
TGTGCCAGCAGCTTCGGGCGGCGTAATGAAAAACTGTTTTTT
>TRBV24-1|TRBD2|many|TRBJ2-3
CATSESGLADSTDTQYF
TGTGCCACCAGTGAATCGGGACTAGCGGACAGCACAGATACGCAGTATTTT
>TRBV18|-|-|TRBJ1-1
CASSLLPEGLTNTEAFF
TGTGCCAGCTCACTCCTACCTGAGGGTTTGACGAACACTGAAGCTTTCTTT
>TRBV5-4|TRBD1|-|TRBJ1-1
CASSSGQANTEAFF
TGTGCCAGCAGCTCCGGACAGGCTAACACTGAAGCTTTCTTT
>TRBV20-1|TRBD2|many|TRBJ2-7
CSASPHGEGRTYEQYF
TGCAGTGCTAGCCCCCATGGGGAGGGGCGGACCTACGAGCAGTACTTC
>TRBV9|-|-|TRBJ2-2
CASSGGFPNTGELFF
TGTGCCAGCAGCGGTGGGTTCCCGAACACCGGGGAGCTGTTTTTT
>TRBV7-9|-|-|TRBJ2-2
CASSFHVNTGELFF
TGTGCCAGCAGCTTCCACGTAAACACCGGGGAGCTGTTTTTT
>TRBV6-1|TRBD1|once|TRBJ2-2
CAARGQGDTGELFF
TGTGCCGCTCGAGGACAGGGGGACACCGGGGAGCTGTTTTTT
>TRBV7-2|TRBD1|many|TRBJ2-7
CASVPPDRGYHEQYF
TGTGCCAGCGTTCCACCCGACAGGGGATACCACGAGCAGTACTTC
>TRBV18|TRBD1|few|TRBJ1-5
CASSGTGDQPQHF
TGTGCCAGCTCGGGGACAGGAGATCAGCCCCAGCATTTT
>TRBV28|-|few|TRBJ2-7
CASTRDMSEQYF
TGTGCCAGCACTCGGGACATGTCCGAGCAGTACTTC
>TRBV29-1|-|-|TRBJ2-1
CSVLWRNSYNEQFF
TGCAGCGTTTTGTGGAGAAACTCCTACAATGAGCAGTTCTTC
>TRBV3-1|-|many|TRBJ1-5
CASSQAPGGYQPQHF
TGTGCCAGCAGCCAAGCCCCGGGCGGATATCAGCCCCAGCATTTT
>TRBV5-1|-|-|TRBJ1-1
CASSLASGGNTEAFF
TGCGCCAGCAGCTTGGCTTCCGGAGGAAACACTGAAGCTTTCTTT
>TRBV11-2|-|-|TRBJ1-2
CASSPGQNYGYTF
TGTGCCAGCAGCCCAGGACAAAACTATGGCTACACCTTC